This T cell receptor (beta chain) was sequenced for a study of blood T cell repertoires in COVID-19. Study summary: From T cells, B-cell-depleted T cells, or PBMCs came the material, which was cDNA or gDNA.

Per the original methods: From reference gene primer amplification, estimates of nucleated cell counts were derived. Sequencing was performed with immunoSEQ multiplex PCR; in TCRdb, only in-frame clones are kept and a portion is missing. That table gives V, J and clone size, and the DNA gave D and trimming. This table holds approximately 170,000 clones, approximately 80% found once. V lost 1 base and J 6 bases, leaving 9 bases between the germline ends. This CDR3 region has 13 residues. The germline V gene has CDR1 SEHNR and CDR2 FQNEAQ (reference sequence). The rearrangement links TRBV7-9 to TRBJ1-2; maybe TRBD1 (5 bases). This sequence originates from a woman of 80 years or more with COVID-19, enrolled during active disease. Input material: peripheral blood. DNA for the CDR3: TGTGCCAGCAGCTTAGGCAGGGATAATGGCTACACCTTC. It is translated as CASSLGRDNGYTF.